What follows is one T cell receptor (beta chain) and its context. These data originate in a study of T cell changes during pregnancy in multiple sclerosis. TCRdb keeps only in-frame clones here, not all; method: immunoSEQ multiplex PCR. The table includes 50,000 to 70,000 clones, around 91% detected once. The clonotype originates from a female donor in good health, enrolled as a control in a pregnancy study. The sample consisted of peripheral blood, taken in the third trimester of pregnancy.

Written as DNA, the CDR3 is TGTGCCAGCAGCTTAGATCTGCGGCGGCAGTTCTTC. It encodes CASSLDLRRQFF. The chain carries TRBV11-2 and TRBJ2-1, with D hard to call. V was cut by 0 bases and J by 12 bases, with 9 bases left in between. Germline V gives CDR1 SGHAT, CDR2 FQNNGV. This CDR3 is built from 12 residues.